This TCR beta chain is from a study of T cell repertoires in cytomegalovirus infection. Findings and limits, study-wide: Predominance within the ex vivo response was attributable to HLA-C-restricted CMV-specific TCR beta clonotypes.

The CDR3 is 18 residues long. Trimming at V came to 1 base and at J to 3 bases, leaving 13 bases not matched to a gene. Per the germline V gene, CDR1 is SGHTA and CDR2 is FQGNSA. Each CDR3 protein is one row after TCRdb ran MiXCR on the reads. The sample records about 900,000 distinct CDR3 sequences, roughly 30% being singletons. Points on this clonotype: What it binds is not known.

This sequence joins TRBV7-2 and TRBJ1-1, with TRBD1 matching over 8 bases. The clonotype originates from a human donor in good health (CMV status not recorded). Some clones in this sample may be carry-over from other donors' samples. This specimen was cultured CD8+ T cells from PBMCs, taken from culture after CMV antigen stimulation. In nucleotides, the CDR3 is TGTGCCAGCAGCTTAGTTCCCCCACGGACAGGGCTGGACACTGAAGCTTTCTTT. This sequence encodes CASSLVPPRTGLDTEAFF.